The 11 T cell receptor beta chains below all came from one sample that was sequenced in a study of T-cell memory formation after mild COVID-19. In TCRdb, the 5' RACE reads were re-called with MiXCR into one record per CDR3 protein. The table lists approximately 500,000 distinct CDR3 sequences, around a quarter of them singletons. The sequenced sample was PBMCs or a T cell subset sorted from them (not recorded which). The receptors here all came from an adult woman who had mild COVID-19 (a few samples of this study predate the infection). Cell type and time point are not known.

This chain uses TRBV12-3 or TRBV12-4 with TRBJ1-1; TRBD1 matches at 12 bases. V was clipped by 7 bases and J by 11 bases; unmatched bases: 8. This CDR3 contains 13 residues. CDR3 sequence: CASIPGQGALAFF. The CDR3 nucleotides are TGTGCCAGCATTCCGGGACAGGGGGCCTTGGCTTTCTTT.

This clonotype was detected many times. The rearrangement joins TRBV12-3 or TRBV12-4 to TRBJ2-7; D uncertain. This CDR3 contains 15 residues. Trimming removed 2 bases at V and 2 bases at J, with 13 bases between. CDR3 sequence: CASSLPRRSTYEQYF. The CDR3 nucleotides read TGTGCCAGCAGTTTACCCCGGCGGAGTACCTACGAGCAGTACTTC.

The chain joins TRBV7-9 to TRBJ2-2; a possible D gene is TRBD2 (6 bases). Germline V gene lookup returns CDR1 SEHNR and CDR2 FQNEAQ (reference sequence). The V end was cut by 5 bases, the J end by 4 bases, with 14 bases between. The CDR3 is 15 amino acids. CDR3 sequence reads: CASSRFSGGTGELFF. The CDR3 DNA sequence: TGTGCCAGCAGCCGCTTTAGCGGCGGCACCGGGGAGCTGTTTTTT.

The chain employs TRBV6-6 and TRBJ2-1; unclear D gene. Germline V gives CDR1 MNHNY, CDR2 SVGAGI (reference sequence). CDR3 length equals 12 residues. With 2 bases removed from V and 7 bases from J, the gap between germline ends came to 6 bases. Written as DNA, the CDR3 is TGTGCCAGCAGTTACGTCGAAAATGAGCAGTTCTTC. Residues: CASSYVENEQFF.

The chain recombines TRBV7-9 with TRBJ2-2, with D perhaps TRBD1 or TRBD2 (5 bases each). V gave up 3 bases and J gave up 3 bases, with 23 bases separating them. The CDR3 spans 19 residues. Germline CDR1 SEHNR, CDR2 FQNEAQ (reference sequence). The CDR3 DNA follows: TGTGCCAGCAGCTTTAACCCTGCCGGTCAGGGAGTACACACCGGGGAGCTGTTTTTT. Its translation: CASSFNPAGQGVHTGELFF.

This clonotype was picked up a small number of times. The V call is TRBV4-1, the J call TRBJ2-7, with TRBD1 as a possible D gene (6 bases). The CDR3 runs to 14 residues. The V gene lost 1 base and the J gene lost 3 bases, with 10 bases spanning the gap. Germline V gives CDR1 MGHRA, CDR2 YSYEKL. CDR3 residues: CASSQVGTNYEQYF. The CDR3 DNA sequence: TGCGCCAGCAGCCAAGTCGGGACAAACTACGAGCAGTACTTC.

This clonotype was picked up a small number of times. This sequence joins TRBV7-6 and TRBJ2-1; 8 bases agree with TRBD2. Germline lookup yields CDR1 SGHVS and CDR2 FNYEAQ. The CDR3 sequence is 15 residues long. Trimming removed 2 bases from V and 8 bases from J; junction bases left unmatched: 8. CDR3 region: CASSLTSGASDEQFF. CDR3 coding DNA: TGTGCCAGCAGCTTAACTAGCGGAGCAAGCGATGAGCAGTTCTTC.

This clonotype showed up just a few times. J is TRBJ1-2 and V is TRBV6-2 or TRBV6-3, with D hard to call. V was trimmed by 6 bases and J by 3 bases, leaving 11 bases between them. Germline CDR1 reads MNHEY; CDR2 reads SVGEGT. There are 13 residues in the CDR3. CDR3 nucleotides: TGTGCCAGCAGGAGGTCTGGCGACTATGGCTACACCTTC. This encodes CASRRSGDYGYTF.

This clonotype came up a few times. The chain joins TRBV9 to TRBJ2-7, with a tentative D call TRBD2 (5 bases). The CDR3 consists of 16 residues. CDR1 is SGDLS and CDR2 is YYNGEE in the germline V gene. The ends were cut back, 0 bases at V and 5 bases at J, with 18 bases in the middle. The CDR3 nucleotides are TGTGCCAGCAGCGTAGCGGGGTTTTCAGAGGCCCACGAGCAGTACTTC. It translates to CASSVAGFSEAHEQYF.

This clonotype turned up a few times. The CDR3 loop reads CASSPSRDEQYF. The CDR3 DNA is TGTGCCAGCTCACCGAGCAGGGACGAGCAGTACTTC. The chain couples TRBV18 to TRBJ2-7, with TRBD1 as a possible D gene (5 bases). V was cut by 3 bases and J by 5 bases, with 8 bases left in between. The CDR3 loop spans 12 amino acids. The germline V gene has CDR1 KGHSH and CDR2 LQKENI.

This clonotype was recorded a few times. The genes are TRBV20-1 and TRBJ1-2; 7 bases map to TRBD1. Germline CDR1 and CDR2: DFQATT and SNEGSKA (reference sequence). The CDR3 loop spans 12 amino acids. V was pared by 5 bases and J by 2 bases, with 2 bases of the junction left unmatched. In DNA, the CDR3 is TGCAGTGCTTGGGACAGCAACTATGGCTACACCTTC. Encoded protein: CSAWDSNYGYTF.